Detailed here is one T cell receptor beta chain. Antigen unknown. Those who donated were healthy bone marrow donors. Losses at the gene ends were 3 bases for V and 6 bases for J; bases not matched to a gene: 3. From germline, CDR1 is SGHRS and CDR2 YFSETQ. CDR3 length equals 15 residues. The data belong to a study of cytomegalovirus exposure and HLA in healthy donors. Study-wide findings and caveats: Later analysis indicated greater clonal expansion among HLA-associated TCR beta chains than among equally common other chains. TCR beta sequences numbering around 15,000 were associated with HLA alleles at 0.05 false discovery rate in a later analysis.

In the PCR, 60 Vbeta and 13 Jbeta primers were used. The data were produced by immunoSEQ multiplex PCR, yet TCRdb's version contains in-frame clones alone and is incomplete. In the table there are 160,000 or so clones, 82% of which are singletons. The specimen was PBMCs. The J gene is TRBJ2-1, the V gene TRBV5-1, with 13 positions matching TRBD2. This TCR derives from a woman in her forties or fifties in good health and CMV-seronegative. The CDR3 DNA reads TGCGCCAGCAGCTCACTAGCGGGAGGGAGCAATGAGCAGTTCTTC. Amino acid sequence: CASSSLAGGSNEQFF.